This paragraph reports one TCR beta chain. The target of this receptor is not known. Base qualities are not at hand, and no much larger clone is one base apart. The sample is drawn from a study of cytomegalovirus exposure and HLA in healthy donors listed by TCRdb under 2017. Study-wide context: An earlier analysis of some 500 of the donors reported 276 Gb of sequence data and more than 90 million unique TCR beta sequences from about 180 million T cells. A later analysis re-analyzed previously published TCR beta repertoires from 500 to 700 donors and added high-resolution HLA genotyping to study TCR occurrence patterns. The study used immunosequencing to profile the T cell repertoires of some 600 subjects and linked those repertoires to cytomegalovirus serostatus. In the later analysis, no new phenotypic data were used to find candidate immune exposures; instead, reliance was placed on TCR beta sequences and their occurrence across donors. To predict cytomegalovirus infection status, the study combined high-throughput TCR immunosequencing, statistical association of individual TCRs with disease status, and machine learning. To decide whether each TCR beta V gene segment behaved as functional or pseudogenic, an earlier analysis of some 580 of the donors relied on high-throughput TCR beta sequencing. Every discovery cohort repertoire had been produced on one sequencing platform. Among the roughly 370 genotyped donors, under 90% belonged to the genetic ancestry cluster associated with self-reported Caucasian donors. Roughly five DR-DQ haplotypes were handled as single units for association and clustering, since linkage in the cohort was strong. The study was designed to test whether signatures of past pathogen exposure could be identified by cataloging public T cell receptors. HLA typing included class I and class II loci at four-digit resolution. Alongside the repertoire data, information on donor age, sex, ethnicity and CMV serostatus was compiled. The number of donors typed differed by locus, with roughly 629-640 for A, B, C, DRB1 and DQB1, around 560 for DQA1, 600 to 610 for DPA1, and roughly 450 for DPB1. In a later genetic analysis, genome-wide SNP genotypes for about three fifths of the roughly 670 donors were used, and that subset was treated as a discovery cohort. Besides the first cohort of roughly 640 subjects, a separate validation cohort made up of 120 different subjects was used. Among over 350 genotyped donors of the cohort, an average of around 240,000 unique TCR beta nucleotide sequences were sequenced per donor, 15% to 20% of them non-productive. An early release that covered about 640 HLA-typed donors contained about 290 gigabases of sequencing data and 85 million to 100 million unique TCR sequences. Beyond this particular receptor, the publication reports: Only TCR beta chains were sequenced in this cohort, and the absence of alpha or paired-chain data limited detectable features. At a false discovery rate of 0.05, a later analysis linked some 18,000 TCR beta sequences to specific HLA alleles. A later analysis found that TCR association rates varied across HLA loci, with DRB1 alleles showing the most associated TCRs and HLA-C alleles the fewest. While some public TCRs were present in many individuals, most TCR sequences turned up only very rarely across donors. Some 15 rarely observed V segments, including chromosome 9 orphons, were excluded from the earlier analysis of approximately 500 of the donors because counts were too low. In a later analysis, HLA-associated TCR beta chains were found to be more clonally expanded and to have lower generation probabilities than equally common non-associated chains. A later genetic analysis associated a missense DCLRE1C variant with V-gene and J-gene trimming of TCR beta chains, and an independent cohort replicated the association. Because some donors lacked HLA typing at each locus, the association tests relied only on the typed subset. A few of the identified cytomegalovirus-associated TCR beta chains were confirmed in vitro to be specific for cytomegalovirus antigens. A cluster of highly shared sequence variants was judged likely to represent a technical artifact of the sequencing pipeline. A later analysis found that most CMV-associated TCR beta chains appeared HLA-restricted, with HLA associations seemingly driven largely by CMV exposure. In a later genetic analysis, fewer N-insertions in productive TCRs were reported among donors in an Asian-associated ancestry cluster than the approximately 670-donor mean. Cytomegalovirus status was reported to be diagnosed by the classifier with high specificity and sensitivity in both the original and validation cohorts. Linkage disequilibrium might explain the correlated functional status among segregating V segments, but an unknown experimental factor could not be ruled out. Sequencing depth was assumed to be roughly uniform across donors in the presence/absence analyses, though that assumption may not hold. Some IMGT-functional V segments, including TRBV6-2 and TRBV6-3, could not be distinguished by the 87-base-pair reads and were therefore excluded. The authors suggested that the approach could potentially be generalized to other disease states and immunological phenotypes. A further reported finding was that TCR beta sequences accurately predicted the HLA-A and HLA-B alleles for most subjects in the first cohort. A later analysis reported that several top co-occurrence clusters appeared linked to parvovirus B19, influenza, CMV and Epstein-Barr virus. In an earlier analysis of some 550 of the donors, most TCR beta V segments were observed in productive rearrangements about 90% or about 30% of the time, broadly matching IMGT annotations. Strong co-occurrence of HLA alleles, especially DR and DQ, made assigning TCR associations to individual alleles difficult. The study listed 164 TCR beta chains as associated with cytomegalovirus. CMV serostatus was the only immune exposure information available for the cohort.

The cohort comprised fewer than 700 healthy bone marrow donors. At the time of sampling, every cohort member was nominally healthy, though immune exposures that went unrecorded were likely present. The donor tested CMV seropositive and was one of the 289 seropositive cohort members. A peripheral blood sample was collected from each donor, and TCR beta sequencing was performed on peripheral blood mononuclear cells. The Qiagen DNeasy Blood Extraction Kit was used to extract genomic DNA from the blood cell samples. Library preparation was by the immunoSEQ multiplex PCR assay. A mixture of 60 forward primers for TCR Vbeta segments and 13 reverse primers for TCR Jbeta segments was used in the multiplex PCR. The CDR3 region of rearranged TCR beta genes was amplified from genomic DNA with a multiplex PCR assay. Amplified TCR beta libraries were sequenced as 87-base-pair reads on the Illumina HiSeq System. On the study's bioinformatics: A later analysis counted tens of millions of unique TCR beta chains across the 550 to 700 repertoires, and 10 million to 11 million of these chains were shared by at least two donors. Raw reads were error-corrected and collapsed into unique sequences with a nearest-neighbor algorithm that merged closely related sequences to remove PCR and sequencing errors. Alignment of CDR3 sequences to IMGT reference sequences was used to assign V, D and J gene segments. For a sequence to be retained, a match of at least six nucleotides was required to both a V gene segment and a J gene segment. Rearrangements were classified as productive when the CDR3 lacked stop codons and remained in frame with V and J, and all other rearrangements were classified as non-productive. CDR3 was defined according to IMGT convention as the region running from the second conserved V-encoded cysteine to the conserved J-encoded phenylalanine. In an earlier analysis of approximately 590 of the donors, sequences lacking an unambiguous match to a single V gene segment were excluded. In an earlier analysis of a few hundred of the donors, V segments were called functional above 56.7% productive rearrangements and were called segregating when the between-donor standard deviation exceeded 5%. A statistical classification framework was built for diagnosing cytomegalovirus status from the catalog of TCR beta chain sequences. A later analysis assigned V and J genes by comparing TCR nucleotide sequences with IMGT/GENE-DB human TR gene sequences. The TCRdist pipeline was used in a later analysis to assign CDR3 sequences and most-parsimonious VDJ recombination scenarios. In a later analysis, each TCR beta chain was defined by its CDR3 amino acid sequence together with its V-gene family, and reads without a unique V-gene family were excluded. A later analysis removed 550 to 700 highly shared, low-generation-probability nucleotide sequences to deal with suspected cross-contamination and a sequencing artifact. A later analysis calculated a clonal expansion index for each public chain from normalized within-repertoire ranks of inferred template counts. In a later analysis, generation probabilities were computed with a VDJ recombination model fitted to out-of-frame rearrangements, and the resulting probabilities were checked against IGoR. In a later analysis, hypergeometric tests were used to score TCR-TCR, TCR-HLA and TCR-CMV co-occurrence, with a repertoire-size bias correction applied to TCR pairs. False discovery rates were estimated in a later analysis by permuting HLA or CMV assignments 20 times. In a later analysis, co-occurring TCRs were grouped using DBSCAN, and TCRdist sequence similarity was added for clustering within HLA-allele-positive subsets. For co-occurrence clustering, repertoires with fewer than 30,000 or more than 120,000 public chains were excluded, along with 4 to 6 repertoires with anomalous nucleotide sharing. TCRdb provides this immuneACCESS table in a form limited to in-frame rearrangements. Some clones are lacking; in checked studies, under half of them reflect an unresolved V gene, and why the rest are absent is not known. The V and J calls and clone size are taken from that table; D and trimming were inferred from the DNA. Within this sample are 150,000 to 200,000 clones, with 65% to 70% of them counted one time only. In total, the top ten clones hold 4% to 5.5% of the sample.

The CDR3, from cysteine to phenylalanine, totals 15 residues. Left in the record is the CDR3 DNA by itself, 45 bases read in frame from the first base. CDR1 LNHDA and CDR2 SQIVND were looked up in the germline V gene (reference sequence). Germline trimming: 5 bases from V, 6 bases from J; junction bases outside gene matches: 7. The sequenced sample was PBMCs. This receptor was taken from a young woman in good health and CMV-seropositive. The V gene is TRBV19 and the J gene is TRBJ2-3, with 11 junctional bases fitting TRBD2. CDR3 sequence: CASSSLAGGVDTQYF. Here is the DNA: TGTGCCAGTAGTTCGTTAGCGGGGGGGGTCGATACGCAGTATTTT.